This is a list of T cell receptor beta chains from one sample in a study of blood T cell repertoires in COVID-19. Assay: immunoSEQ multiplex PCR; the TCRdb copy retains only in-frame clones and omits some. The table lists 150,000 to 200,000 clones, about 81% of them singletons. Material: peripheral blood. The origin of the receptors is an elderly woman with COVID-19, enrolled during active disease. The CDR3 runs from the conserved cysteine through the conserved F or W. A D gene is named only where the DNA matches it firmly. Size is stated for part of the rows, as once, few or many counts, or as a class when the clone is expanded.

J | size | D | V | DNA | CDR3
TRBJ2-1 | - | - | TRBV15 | TGTGCCACCAGCAGAGCCGACAGTAAGGAGCAGTTCTTC | CATSRADSKEQFF
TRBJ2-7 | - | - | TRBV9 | TGTGCCAGCAGCGTAGACGGGGGGCGTTACGAGCAGTACTTC | CASSVDGGRYEQYF
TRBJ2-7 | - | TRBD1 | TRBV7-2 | TGTGCCAGCAGCTTAGTGGACAGGGGCGAGCAGTACTTC | CASSLVDRGEQYF
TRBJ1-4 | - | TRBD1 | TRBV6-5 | TGTGCCAGCAGTAGCCAACAGGGGTATGAAAAACTGTTTTTT | CASSSQQGYEKLFF
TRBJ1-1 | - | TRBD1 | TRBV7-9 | TGTGCCAGCAGCTCCTATTGGACAGGGGATGAAGCTTTCTTT | CASSSYWTGDEAFF
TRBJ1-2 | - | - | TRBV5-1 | TGCGCCAGCAGCTTGGACGGCGACTGGTACACCTTC | CASSLDGDWYTF
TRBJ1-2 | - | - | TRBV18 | TGTGCCAGCTCACCCCGTGTAGGGGCTAACTATGGCTACACCTTC | CASSPRVGANYGYTF
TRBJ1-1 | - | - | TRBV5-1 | TGCGCCAGCAGCTTTGGAGGGAACACTGAAGCTTTCTTT | CASSFGGNTEAFF
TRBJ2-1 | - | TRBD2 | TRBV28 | TGTGCCAGCAGCCCTGGGACTAGCGGGAGGGCCATTATCTATGAGCAGTTCTTC | CASSPGTSGRAIIYEQFF
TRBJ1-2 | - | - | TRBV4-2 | TGTGCCAGCAGCCGCGCGGGGGCTGATGGCTACACCTTC | CASSRAGADGYTF
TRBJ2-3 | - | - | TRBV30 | TGTGCCTGTCAAGCAGGCGGGCAGGACACAGATACGCAGTATTTT | CACQAGGQDTDTQYF
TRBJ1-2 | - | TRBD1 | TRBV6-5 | TGTGCCAGCAGTTACTCTATAGGGGGCAGGAATGGCTACACCTTC | CASSYSIGGRNGYTF
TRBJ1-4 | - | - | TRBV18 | TGTGCCAGCGCGACTACAGCAACTAATGAAAAACTGTTTTTT | CASATTATNEKLFF
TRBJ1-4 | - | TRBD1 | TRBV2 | TGTGCCAGCGGGGACAGCAATCAGGGAAAACTGTTTTTT | CASGDSNQGKLFF
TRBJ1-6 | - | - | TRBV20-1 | TGCAGTGCTAGTTCGCAGGCAGCGGATAATTCACCCCTCCACTTT | CSASSQAADNSPLHF
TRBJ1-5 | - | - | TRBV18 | TGTGCCAGCTCACCAACGGGGGAGTTACCCCAGCATTTT | CASSPTGELPQHF
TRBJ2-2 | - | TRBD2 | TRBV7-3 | TGTGCCAGCAGCTTGGGGACTAGCCAGAACACCGGGGAGCTGTTTTTT | CASSLGTSQNTGELFF
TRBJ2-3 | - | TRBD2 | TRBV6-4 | TGTGCCAGCAGTCCGACTAGCGGGTCCCCAGATACGCAGTATTTT | CASSPTSGSPDTQYF
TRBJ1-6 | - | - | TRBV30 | TGTGCCTGGAATTCCGGACAGACCAATTCACCCCTCCACTTT | CAWNSGQTNSPLHF
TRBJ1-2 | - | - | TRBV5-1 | TGCGCCAGCAGCTTGGGGAGTGGTAGAGGCTACACCTTC | CASSLGSGRGYTF
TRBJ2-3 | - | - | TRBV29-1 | TGCAGCGTAAAAACCTCAGGGCCAGATACGCAGTATTTT | CSVKTSGPDTQYF
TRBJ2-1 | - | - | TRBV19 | TGTGCCACCGGCTACAATGAGCAGTTCTTC | CATGYNEQFF
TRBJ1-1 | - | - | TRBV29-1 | TGCAGCGTTGCTCTCGGGGGGGGCGGATCCACTGAAGCTTTCTTT | CSVALGGGGSTEAFF
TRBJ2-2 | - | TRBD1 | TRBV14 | TGTGCCAGCAGCCGACAGGGCACCGGGGAGCTGTTTTTT | CASSRQGTGELFF
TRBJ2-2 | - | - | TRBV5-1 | TGCGCCAGCAGCTTGGGAGGTAACACCGGGGAGCTGTTTTTT | CASSLGGNTGELFF
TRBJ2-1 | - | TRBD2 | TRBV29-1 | TGCAGCGTTGATATTAGCGGGAGCTACAATGAGCAGTTCTTC | CSVDISGSYNEQFF
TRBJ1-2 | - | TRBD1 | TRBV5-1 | TGCGCCAGCAGCTTGGGGGACAGGACCTATGGCTACACCTTC | CASSLGDRTYGYTF
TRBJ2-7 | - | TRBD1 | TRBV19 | TGTGCCACTAGCCCAACTCAGGGGGCTGGGGGCGGGCAGTACTTC | CATSPTQGAGGGQYF
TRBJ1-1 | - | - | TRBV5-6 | TGTGCCAGCAGCTCATACAGGGAGCAGAATGAAGCTTTCTTT | CASSSYREQNEAFF
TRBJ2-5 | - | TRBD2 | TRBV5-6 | TGTGCCAGCAGCTTAGGATTCTGGGTGCGGGAGCAAGAGACCCAGTACTTC | CASSLGFWVREQETQYF
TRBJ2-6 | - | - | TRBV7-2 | TGTGCCAGCAGCTTCGTGACAACTGCTGGGGCCAACGTCCTGACTTTC | CASSFVTTAGANVLTF
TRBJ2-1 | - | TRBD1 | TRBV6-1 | TGTGCCAGCAGTGGAGGGACAGGGCTTCTTCCCCCCGAGCAGTTCTTC | CASSGGTGLLPPEQFF
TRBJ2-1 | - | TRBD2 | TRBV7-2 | TGTGCCAGCAGCCCCGCTAGCGGGGGGGTGTACAATGAGCAGTTCTTC | CASSPASGGVYNEQFF
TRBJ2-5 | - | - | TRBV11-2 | TGTGCCAGCAGCTCGGGGATAGTAGACCAAGAGACCCAGTACTTC | CASSSGIVDQETQYF
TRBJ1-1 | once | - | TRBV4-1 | TGCGCCAGCAGCCAAACTTTCATGAACACTGAAGCTTTCTTT | CASSQTFMNTEAFF
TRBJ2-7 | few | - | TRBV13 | TGTGCCAGCAGCGGTACGGGACAAATGGACGAGCAGTACTTC | CASSGTGQMDEQYF
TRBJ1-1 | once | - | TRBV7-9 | TGTGCCAGCAGCTTAGTGGGGAGCACTGAAGCTTTCTTT | CASSLVGSTEAFF
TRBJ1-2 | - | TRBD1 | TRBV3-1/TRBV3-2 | TGTGCCAGCAGCCAACTCAGAGGACAGGGCTATGGCTACACCTTC | CASSQLRGQGYGYTF
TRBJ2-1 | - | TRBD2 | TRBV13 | TGTGCCAGCAGCCCCGGACTAGCGGGAAACAATGAGCAGTTCTTC | CASSPGLAGNNEQFF
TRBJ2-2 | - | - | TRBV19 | TGTGCCAGTAGTCTTCGCGGGACAGATGATAACACCGGGGAGCTGTTTTTT | CASSLRGTDDNTGELFF
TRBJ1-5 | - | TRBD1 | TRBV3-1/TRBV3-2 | TGTGCCAGCAGGCATGGGACAGCGGGCAATCAGCCCCAGCATTTT | CASRHGTAGNQPQHF